One TCR beta chain is described in this entry. From its re-call of the 5' RACE reads, TCRdb lists each CDR3 protein once, without DNA. The sample includes 150,000 or so distinct CDR3 sequences. This record belongs to a study of T cells expressing NK-cell markers. Study-wide context: Most of the eight sequenced donors were HCMV-seropositive; one was seronegative.

This clonotype was obtained from a woman between 18 and 70 years old in good health. Material: blood T cells: a sorted CD56 or NKG2C T cell subset, CD4+ or CD8+ T cells, or bulk PBMC T cells (not recorded which).

CDR3 residues: CASTPVKGGLSDQPQHF. The rearrangement joins TRBV19 to TRBJ1-5; TCRdb proposes TRBD1, but this gene call is untestable without DNA. The V gene's germline CDR1 is LNHDA and CDR2 SQIVND (reference sequence). The CDR3 runs to 17 residues.